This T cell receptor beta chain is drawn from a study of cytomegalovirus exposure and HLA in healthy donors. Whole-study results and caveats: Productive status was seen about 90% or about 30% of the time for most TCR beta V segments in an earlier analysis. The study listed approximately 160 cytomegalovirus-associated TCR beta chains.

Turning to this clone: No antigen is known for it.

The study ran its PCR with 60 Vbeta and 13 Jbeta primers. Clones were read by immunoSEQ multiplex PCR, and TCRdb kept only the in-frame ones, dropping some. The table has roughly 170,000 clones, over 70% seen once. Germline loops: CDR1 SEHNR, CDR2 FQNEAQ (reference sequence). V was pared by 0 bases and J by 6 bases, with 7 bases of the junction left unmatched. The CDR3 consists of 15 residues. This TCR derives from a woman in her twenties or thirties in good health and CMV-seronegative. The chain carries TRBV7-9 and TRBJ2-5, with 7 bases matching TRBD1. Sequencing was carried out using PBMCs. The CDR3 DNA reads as TGTGCCAGCAGCTTAGCTACGGTCAGGGGGAAGACCCAGTACTTC. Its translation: CASSLATVRGKTQYF.